Listed below are T cell receptor beta chains from one sample, sequenced in a study of identical twins. TCRdb re-derived calls from the 5' RACE reads in MiXCR, one entry per CDR3 protein. The sample consists of 400,000 to 550,000 distinct CDR3 sequences, around 24% of them appearing once. The sample was also linked to a second study, of T cells expressing NK-cell markers.

The sequenced material came from CD4+ T cells sorted from blood. The receptors shown here come from a woman aged 18 to 35 in good health. CDR3s include the opening cysteine and the closing phenylalanine or tryptophan. The D gene is left open where the match is weak. Expanded clones are given a class, and other clones once, few, many or no size at all.

clone_size d_call j_call v_call cdr3_nt cdr3_aa
few TRBD2 TRBJ2-3 TRBV6-1 TGTGCCAGCAGCCGCGCTAGCGGGAGTACAGATACGCAGTATTTT CASSRASGSTDTQYF
. TRBD2 TRBJ2-1 TRBV6-2/TRBV6-3 TGTGCCAGCAAAACTAGCGGGGGGAATGAGCAGTTCTTC CASKTSGGNEQFF
many TRBD2 TRBJ2-1 TRBV5-1 TGCGCCAGCAGCCAGCGGGGGCCTAACAATGAGCAGTTCTTC CASSQRGPNNEQFF
few TRBD2 TRBJ2-3 TRBV5-1 TGCGCCAGCAGCTCTGGCCGGGCGGGAGGCGATACGCAGTATTTT CASSSGRAGGDTQYF
. . TRBJ1-2 TRBV27 TGTGCCAGCAGTTTCAGGGAATTGGACTATGGCTACACCTTC CASSFRELDYGYTF
. . TRBJ1-2 TRBV7-9 TGTGCCAGCAGCCAGGAGTCCTATGGCTACACCTTC CASSQESYGYTF
. . TRBJ2-2 TRBV18 TGTGCCAGCTCACCTATCCTCGAGGGAGCCATCGCCGGGGAGCTGTTTTTT CASSPILEGAIAGELFF
. . TRBJ2-3 TRBV11-3 TGTGCCAGCAGCTTAAACCACCTCGACACAGATACGCAGTATTTT CASSLNHLDTDTQYF
. TRBD1 TRBJ2-3 TRBV14 TGTGCCAGCAGCCAGTGGACAGGGGGTTTTACAGATATGCAGTATTTT CASSQWTGGFTDMQYF
few . TRBJ2-2 TRBV20-1 TGCAGTGCTAGCGGGAGAGGTCGCGCGAACACCGGGGAGCTGTTTTTT CSASGRGRANTGELFF
few . TRBJ2-1 TRBV7-3 TGTGCCAGCAGCTTAAACCCAAGCCCCTACAATGAGCAGTTCTTC CASSLNPSPYNEQFF
. TRBD1 TRBJ1-6 TRBV10-3 TGTGCCATCAGTGGAGGAGGGACAGGGGGATCACCCCTCCACTTT CAISGGGTGGSPLHF
few TRBD1 TRBJ2-3 TRBV9 TGTGCCAGCAGCGCCCAGGGGACAGGCACAGATACGCAGTATTTT CASSAQGTGTDTQYF
. TRBD1 TRBJ2-3 TRBV5-1 TGCGCCAGCAGCTTGCCGACAGGGGGAGGAGATACGCAGTATTTT CASSLPTGGGDTQYF
. . TRBJ2-1 TRBV5-1 TGCGCCAGCAGCGTGACAGGGAGGACTGCTGAGCAGTTCTTC CASSVTGRTAEQFF
few . TRBJ2-7 TRBV12-3/TRBV12-4 TGTGCCAGCAGCCTTGGACTACGCAACCCCTACGAGCAGTACTTC CASSLGLRNPYEQYF
. . TRBJ2-3 TRBV12-3/TRBV12-4 TGTGCCAGCAGTTTAGTTACTCCAGATACGCAGTATTTT CASSLVTPDTQYF
many . TRBJ1-1 TRBV5-1 TGCGCCAGCAGCTTGGGGACGATGCCGGCTGAAGCTTTCTTT CASSLGTMPAEAFF
few . TRBJ2-3 TRBV10-3 TGTGCCATCAGTGAAGGAGGGCGGCGCACAGATACGCAGTATTTT CAISEGGRRTDTQYF
few TRBD1 TRBJ1-1 TRBV12-3/TRBV12-4 TGTGCCAGCAGGGGACAGGTTAACACTGAAGCTTTCTTT CASRGQVNTEAFF
. TRBD1 TRBJ1-1 TRBV12-3/TRBV12-4 TGTGCCAGCAGTCAGGGGGGCTTAGGCCCTGAAGCTTTCTTT CASSQGGLGPEAFF
. . TRBJ2-1 TRBV20-1 TGCAGTGCCGCGATTACAGGATACAATGAGCAGTTCTTC CSAAITGYNEQFF
. . TRBJ2-2 TRBV5-1 TGCGCCAGCAGCTTGGAGCTTAACACCGGGGAGCTGTTTTTT CASSLELNTGELFF
. TRBD2 TRBJ2-3 TRBV20-1 TGCAGTGCTAGGGCGCGGGGGTCGATCACAGATACGCAGTATTTT CSARARGSITDTQYF
few . TRBJ2-7 TRBV7-3 TGTGCCAGGGGCTACGAGCAGTACTTC CARGYEQYF
. TRBD1 TRBJ1-1 TRBV5-1 TGCGCCAGCAGCACGACAGGGCACACTGAAGCTTTCTTT CASSTTGHTEAFF
. TRBD2 TRBJ2-1 TRBV15 TGTGCCACCAGCAACTATGGGACTAGCGGCTACAATGAGCAGTTCTTC CATSNYGTSGYNEQFF
few . TRBJ2-5 TRBV5-6 TGTGCCAGCGCCCCACAGGGAGGAAGACTAGAGACCCAGTACTTC CASAPQGGRLETQYF
few . TRBJ1-1 TRBV7-9 TGTGCCAGCAGCTTAAGCCGCAGTACCTCACCTTTCTTT CASSLSRSTSPFF
. TRBD2 TRBJ2-2 TRBV10-3 TGTGCCATCACAGAGGGACTAGCGGGGGCCACCGGGGAGCTGTTTTTT CAITEGLAGATGELFF
. TRBD2 TRBJ2-3 TRBV24-1 TGTGCCACCAGTGATTCAGGGCTAGCGGGCGCCACAGATACGCAGTATTTT CATSDSGLAGATDTQYF
few . TRBJ2-5 TRBV5-1 TGCGCCAGCAGCTTTCGTGGTTCCGGGGAGACCCAGTACTTC CASSFRGSGETQYF
few . TRBJ1-5 TRBV9 TGTGCCAGCAGCGTAAACCCATCCTCACATCAGCCCCAGCATTTT CASSVNPSSHQPQHF
few TRBD2 TRBJ2-5 TRBV7-2 TGTGCCAGCAGCATGCAGCGGGGCCACCAAGAGACCCAGTACTTC CASSMQRGHQETQYF
many . TRBJ2-5 TRBV5-1 TGCGCCAGCGAGATGGGCGGGCCCCTGGAAGAGACCCAGTACTTC CASEMGGPLEETQYF
. TRBD2 TRBJ2-2 TRBV20-1 TGCAGTGCTAGAGATCCTAGCGGGGGAAACACCGGGGAGCTGTTTTTT CSARDPSGGNTGELFF